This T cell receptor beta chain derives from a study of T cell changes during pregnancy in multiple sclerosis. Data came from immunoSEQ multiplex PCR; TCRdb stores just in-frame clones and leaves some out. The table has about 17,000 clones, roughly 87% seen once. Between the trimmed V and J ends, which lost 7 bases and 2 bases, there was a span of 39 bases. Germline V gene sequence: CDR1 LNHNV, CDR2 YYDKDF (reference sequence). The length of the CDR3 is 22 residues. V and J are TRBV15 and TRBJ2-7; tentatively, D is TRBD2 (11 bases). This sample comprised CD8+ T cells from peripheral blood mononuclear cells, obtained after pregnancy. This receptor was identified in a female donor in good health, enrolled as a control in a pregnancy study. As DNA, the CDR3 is TGTGCCACCACAGCCCGAGATCCCGCCGGGACAGGGGCGACTAGCGGGACCTACGAGCAGTACTTC. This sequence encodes CATTARDPAGTGATSGTYEQYF.